This T cell receptor beta chain was captured by sequencing in a study of OX40 agonist ivuxolimab in advanced cancers. Study overall: Of the participants, around 39% had some prior anti-PD-1, anti-PD-L1 or anti-CTLA-4 therapy, which was allowed.

V lost 4 bases to trimming and J lost 5 bases; unmatched junction nucleotides: 7. The CDR3 is 17 residues long. Germline V CDR1 and CDR2: SEHNR, FQNEAQ (reference sequence). About this clone itself: Its antigen remains unknown.

The repertoire was sequenced with immunoSEQ multiplex PCR; TCRdb's copy has only in-frame clones and lacks some. The sample has 53,000 or so clones; around 87% are singletons. The study, taken as a whole, reports: No antigen was identified for the clonally expanded peripheral T cells. By week 6 at 0.1 to 3.0 mg/kg, blood CD4+ and CD8+ T cells had expanded clonally.

Material: CD4+ or CD8+ T cells sorted from blood, obtained in a trial of the OX40 agonist ivuxolimab. The receptor was isolated from an adult with an advanced solid tumor such as melanoma, head and neck, liver or kidney cancer. V is TRBV7-9 and J is TRBJ2-4; 14 nucleotides align to TRBD2. The CDR3 sequence: CASSSWTSGRWENIQYF. The CDR3, as DNA: TGTGCCAGCAGCTCCTGGACTAGCGGGAGGTGGGAAAACATTCAGTACTTC.